This TCR beta chain comes out of a study of cytomegalovirus exposure and HLA in healthy donors. Study at large: Findings of an earlier analysis included roughly 110 million unique TCR beta sequences from roughly 180 million T cells.

This clone was seen more than once but under ten times. At the DNA level, this CDR3 is encoded by other sequences in the same sample as well. PCR used 60 Vbeta primers and 13 Jbeta primers. Produced via immunoSEQ multiplex PCR; TCRdb's table is partial and in-frame only. The sample has tens of thousands of clones, around a tenth seen once. The sequenced material came from PBMCs. This sequence originates from a man aged 55 to 70 in good health and CMV-seropositive.

CDR3: CASSAARTGELFF. As DNA, the CDR3 is TGTGCCAGCAGCGCGGCGAGGACCGGGGAGCTGTTTTTT. The chain recombines TRBV28 with TRBJ2-2, with no clear D. The CDR3 has 13 residues. With 6 bases removed from V and 5 bases from J, the gap between germline ends came to 10 bases. Germline V gene lookup returns CDR1 MDHEN and CDR2 SYDVKM. Full variable domain (remainder filled in from reference TRBV28 and TRBJ2-2): DVKVTQSSRYLVKRTGEKVFLECVQDMDHENMFWYRQDPGLGLRLIYFSYDVKMKEKGDIPEGYSVSREKKERFSLILESASTNQTSMYLCASSAARTGELFFGEGSRLTVL.